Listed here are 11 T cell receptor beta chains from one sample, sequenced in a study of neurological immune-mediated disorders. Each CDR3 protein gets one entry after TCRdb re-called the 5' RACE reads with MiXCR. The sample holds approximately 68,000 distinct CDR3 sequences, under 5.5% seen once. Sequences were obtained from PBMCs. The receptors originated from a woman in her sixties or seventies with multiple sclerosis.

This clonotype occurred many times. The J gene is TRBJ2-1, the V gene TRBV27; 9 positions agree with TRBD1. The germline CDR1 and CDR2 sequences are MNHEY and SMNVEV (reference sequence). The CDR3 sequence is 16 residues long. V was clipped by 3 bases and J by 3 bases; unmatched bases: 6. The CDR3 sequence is CASSFSGQGYYNEQFF. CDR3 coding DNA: TGTGCCAGCAGTTTTTCCGGACAGGGGTACTACAATGAGCAGTTCTTC.

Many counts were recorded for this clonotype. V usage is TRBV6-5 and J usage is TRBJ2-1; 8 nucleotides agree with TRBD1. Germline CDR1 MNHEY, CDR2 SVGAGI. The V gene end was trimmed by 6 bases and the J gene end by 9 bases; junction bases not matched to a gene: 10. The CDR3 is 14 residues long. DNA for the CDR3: TGTGCCAGCAGCCCCGACAGGGGTTTAATTGAGCAGTTCTTC. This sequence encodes CASSPDRGLIEQFF.

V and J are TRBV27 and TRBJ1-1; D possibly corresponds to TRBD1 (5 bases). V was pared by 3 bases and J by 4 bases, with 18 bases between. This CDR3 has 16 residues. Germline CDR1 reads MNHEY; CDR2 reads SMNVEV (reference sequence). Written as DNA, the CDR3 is TGTGCCAGCAGTTTCGATCCCTGGGGGGTTGGCACTGAAGCTTTCTTT. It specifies CASSFDPWGVGTEAFF.

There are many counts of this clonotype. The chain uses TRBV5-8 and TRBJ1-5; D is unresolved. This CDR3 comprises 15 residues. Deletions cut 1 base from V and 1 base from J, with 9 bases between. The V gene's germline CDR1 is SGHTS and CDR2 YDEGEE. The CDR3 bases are TGTGCCAGCAGCTTGTTGGGCAGAAGCAATCAGCCCCAGCATTTT. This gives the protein CASSLLGRSNQPQHF.

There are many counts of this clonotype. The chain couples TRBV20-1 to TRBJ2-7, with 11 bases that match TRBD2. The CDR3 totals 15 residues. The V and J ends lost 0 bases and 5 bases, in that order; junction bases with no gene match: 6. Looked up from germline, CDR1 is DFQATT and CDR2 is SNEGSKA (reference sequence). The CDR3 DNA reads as TGCAGTGCTAGAGATCAAGGGACTAGCGGCAACGAGCAGTACTTC. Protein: CSARDQGTSGNEQYF.

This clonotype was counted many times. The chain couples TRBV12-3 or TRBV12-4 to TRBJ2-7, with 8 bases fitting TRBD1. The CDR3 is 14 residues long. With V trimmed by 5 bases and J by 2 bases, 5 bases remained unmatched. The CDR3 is CASSPGQGTYEQYF. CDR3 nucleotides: TGTGCCAGCAGTCCCGGACAGGGTACCTACGAGCAGTACTTC.

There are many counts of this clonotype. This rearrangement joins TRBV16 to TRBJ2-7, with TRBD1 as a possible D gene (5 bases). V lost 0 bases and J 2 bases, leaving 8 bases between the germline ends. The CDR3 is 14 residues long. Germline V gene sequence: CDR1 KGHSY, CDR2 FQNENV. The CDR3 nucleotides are TGTGCCAGCAGCCAATCGGGGCTAGCCTACGAGCAGTACTTC. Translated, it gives CASSQSGLAYEQYF.

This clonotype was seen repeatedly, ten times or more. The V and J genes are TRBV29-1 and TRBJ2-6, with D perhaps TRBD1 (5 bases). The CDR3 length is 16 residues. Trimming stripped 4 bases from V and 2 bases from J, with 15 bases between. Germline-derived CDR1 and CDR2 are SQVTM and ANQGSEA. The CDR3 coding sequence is TGCAGCGTTGCGGCGTCAGGGCTTCCTGGGGCCAACGTCCTGACTTTC. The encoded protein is CSVAASGLPGANVLTF.

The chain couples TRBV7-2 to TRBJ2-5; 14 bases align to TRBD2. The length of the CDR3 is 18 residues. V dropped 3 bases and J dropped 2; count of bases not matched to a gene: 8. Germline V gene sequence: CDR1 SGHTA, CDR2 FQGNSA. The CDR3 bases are TGTGCCAGCAGCTTCCGACTAGCGGGAGGGCCTGTGCAAGAGACCCAGTACTTC. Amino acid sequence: CASSFRLAGGPVQETQYF.

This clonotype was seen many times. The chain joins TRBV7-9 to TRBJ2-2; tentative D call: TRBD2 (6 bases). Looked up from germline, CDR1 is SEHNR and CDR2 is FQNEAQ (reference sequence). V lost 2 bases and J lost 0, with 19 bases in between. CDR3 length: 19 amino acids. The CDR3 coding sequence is TGTGCCAGCAGCTTACCCCGGAGGGCCAGGGATTCGAACACCGGGGAGCTGTTTTTT. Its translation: CASSLPRRARDSNTGELFF.

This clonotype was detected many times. The CDR3 DNA reads as TGTGCCATCAGGGAGGGAGCGGGTATGGAGCAGTACTTC. The encoded protein is CAIREGAGMEQYF. The V and J genes are TRBV10-3 and TRBJ2-7, with a weak D call TRBD2 (6 bases). Looked up from germline, CDR1 is ENHRY and CDR2 is SYGVKD. The germline V and J ends were trimmed by 6 bases and 7 bases, with 16 bases remaining between them. There are 13 residues in the CDR3.